A single sample is the source of the 31 T cell receptor beta chains below, sequenced in a study of T cell responses to AZD1222 COVID-19 vaccine. The protocol was immunoSEQ multiplex PCR, while the TCRdb copy is restricted to in-frame clones and leaves out a portion. The sample has roughly 150,000 clones; roughly nine tenths are singletons. Specimen: peripheral blood, collected 28 days after the second AZD1222 dose. All receptors come from an adult who received the AZD1222 COVID-19 vaccine.

This clone was seen just once. The chain carries TRBV29-1 and TRBJ1-1; 9 bases line up with TRBD1. Per germline, CDR1 SQVTM and CDR2 ANQGSEA. This CDR3 is 13 amino acids long. The junction had 9 bases not matched to a gene; V was cut back by 8 bases and J by 5 bases. The CDR3 DNA follows: TGCAGCTCCGGGACAGGGTCTAGAACTGAAGCTTTCTTT. Its translation is CSSGTGSRTEAFF. The complete variable domain, with remaining parts taken from reference TRBV29-1 and TRBJ1-1, reads SAVISQKPSRDICQRGTSLTIQCQVDSQVTMMFWYRQQPGQSLTLIATANQGSEATYESGFVIDKFPISRPNLTFSTLTVSNMSPEDSSIYLCSSGTGSRTEAFFGQGTRLTVV.

Turning to this clone: Additional DNA sequences in this sample encode the identical CDR3. The chain recombines TRBV4-2 with TRBJ2-3; a possible D gene is TRBD2 (6 bases). The germline CDR1 and CDR2 sequences are LGHNA and YNFKEQ. The V end lost 3 bases, the J end lost 0 bases, and 13 bases lay between the germline ends. This CDR3 region has 16 residues. The CDR3 loop is CASSQGGGTSTDTQYF. For the CDR3, the DNA is TGTGCCAGCAGCCAGGGGGGTGGGACTAGCACAGATACGCAGTATTTT.

The J gene is TRBJ1-1, the V gene TRBV19, with D possibly being TRBD1 (5 bases). The V gene's germline CDR1 is LNHDA and CDR2 SQIVND (reference sequence). Trimming pared 3 bases from V and 2 bases from J, leaving 13 bases between. This CDR3 contains 15 residues. The CDR3 DNA sequence: TGTGCCAGTAGTATTTGGGGACTATCCAACACTGAAGCTTTCTTT. It specifies CASSIWGLSNTEAFF.

About this clone: The sample has other DNA sequences that encode this CDR3 too. V usage is TRBV9 and J usage is TRBJ1-6; 7 bases map to TRBD1. This CDR3 has 14 amino acids. J lost 7 bases, V lost 0 bases, and 1 base had no gene match. Looked up from germline, CDR1 is SGDLS and CDR2 is YYNGEE. The CDR3: CASSVGQGNSPLHF. CDR3 DNA: TGTGCCAGCAGCGTAGGACAGGGAAATTCACCCCTCCACTTT.

The gene calls are TRBV9 and TRBJ1-1, with 7 positions matching TRBD1. V was clipped by 3 bases and J by 6 bases; unmatched bases: 11. Germline-derived CDR1 and CDR2 are SGDLS and YYNGEE. The CDR3 length is 15 residues. The CDR3 DNA follows: TGTGCCAGCAGCGCCGTATTGTCAGGGGGGGCTGAAGCTTTCTTT. Protein sequence: CASSAVLSGGAEAFF.

This rearrangement joins TRBV3-1 (or the pseudogene TRBV3-2) to TRBJ1-1; no clear D. CDR1 and CDR2 from the germline V gene are LGHDT and YNNKEL (reference sequence). The V gene lost 4 bases and the J gene lost 8 bases, with 14 bases spanning the gap. The CDR3 has 13 residues. The CDR3, as DNA: TGTGCCAGCAGCCCCCAACTCGGGCAGGAAGCTTTCTTT. This sequence encodes CASSPQLGQEAFF.

The genes are TRBV9 and TRBJ2-1, with D perhaps matching TRBD1 or TRBD2 (5 bases each). Deletions cut 3 bases from V and 1 base from J, with 14 bases between. This CDR3 spans 16 amino acids. Germline V gene data show CDR1 as SGDLS and CDR2 as YYNGEE. The CDR3 coding sequence is TGTGCCAGCAGCGCAACCGGGACCCCTTCCTACAATGAGCAGTTCTTC. The encoded protein is CASSATGTPSYNEQFF.

This chain links TRBV25-1 with TRBJ1-6, with D perhaps matching TRBD1 (5 bases). CDR1 and CDR2 from the germline V gene are MGHDK and SYGVNS. The CDR3 runs to 14 residues. The V gene lost 4 bases and the J gene lost 10 bases, with 14 bases spanning the gap. The CDR3 region is CASSVGGALSPLHF. The CDR3 DNA reads as TGTGCCAGCAGTGTTGGCGGGGCGCTGTCACCCCTCCACTTT.

The count of this clone is one. This chain joins TRBV27 and TRBJ1-1; the D is unclear. V gave up 1 base and J gave up 5 bases, with 8 bases separating them. The CDR3 is made up of 13 amino acids. Germline lookup yields CDR1 MNHEY and CDR2 SMNVEV (reference sequence). The CDR3 sequence: CASSLYRNTEAFF. CDR3 nucleotides: TGTGCCAGCAGTTTATACCGGAATACTGAAGCTTTCTTT.

The chain has TRBV19 and TRBJ2-3, with D unclear. V was cut by 5 bases and J by 2 bases, with 17 bases left in between. Germline loops: CDR1 LNHDA, CDR2 SQIVND (reference sequence). CDR3 length: 16 residues. CDR3 sequence: CASSHETGSNTDTQYF. In nucleotides, the CDR3 is TGTGCCAGTAGTCACGAAACCGGGTCGAACACAGATACGCAGTATTTT.

This rearrangement joins TRBV11-3 to TRBJ2-1; D call uncertain. This CDR3 region has 15 residues. The germline V and J ends were trimmed by 5 bases and 2 bases, with 13 bases remaining between them. CDR1 and CDR2 from the germline V gene are SGHNT and YENEEA. This chain's CDR3 is CASSQRRTTYNEQFF. CDR3 nucleotides: TGTGCCAGCAGCCAACGACGGACGACCTACAATGAGCAGTTCTTC.

The chain has TRBV5-1 and TRBJ2-7, with 9 positions matching TRBD1. V trimming: 6 bases; J trimming: 5 bases; junction bases outside the gene matches: 6. The CDR3 has 13 amino acids. Looked up from germline, CDR1 is SGHRS and CDR2 is YFSETQ. CDR3 sequence: CASTKDRGNEQYF. The CDR3 DNA reads as TGCGCCAGCACCAAGGACAGGGGAAACGAGCAGTACTTC.

This chain joins TRBV20-1 and TRBJ2-1, with D uncertain. Germline V gene data show CDR1 as DFQATT and CDR2 as SNEGSKA (reference sequence). The CDR3 consists of 11 residues. V lost 6 bases, J lost 6 bases, and 9 bases lay in between. In nucleotides, the CDR3 is TGCAGTGCCCAGAAGTCCAATGAGCAGTTCTTC. Encoded protein: CSAQKSNEQFF.

The chain combines TRBV1 with TRBJ2-2. TRBV1 corresponds to a pseudogene. The length of the CDR3 is 17 residues. The DNA of the CDR3 is TGCACCAGCAGCCAATCGTTGTTACGTCTTTGGTCCGGGGAGCTGTTTTTT. Protein sequence: CTSSQSLLRLWSGELFF.

V and J are TRBV5-8 and TRBJ2-1; D not resolved. Germline loops: CDR1 SGHTS, CDR2 YDEGEE. The CDR3 is made up of 13 amino acids. Trimming shortened V by 0 bases and J by 8 bases, and 9 bases separated the two germline ends. The chain's CDR3 is CASSLVRFDEQFF. CDR3 sequence (DNA): TGTGCCAGCAGCTTGGTCCGATTCGATGAGCAGTTCTTC.

The chain joins TRBV28 to TRBJ2-7, with D unresolved. Germline V gives CDR1 MDHEN, CDR2 SYDVKM. V gave up 3 bases and J gave up 6 bases, with 15 bases separating them. The CDR3 sequence is 14 residues long. CDR3 nucleotide sequence: TGTGCCAGCAGTTTCCTAGGCAACCGGGCCGAGCAGTACTTC. This codes for CASSFLGNRAEQYF.

The chain uses TRBV2 and TRBJ1-1; TRBD1 agrees at 8 bases. The germline V gene has CDR1 SNHLY and CDR2 FYNNEI. The CDR3 extends over 13 amino acids. Trimming cost V 4 bases and J 4 bases; bases outside gene matches: 2. The CDR3 DNA is TGTGCCAGCAGTGCAGGGGGCGGCACTGAAGCTTTCTTT. Translation: CASSAGGGTEAFF.

The V gene is TRBV5-4, the J gene TRBJ2-5; D gene ambiguous. V shed 0 bases and J shed 0 bases, with 6 bases lying between them. The germline V gene encodes CDR1 SGHNT and CDR2 YYREEE (reference sequence). The CDR3 sequence is 14 residues long. CDR3 DNA sequence: TGTGCCAGCAGCTTGGGACGGAACCAAGAGACCCAGTACTTC. Translated, it gives CASSLGRNQETQYF.

The rearrangement uses TRBV14 and TRBJ1-6; the match to TRBD1 covers 9 bases. CDR1 and CDR2 from the germline V gene are SGHDN and FVKESK. The CDR3 loop spans 15 amino acids. V lost 4 bases to trimming and J lost 7 bases; unmatched junction nucleotides: 5. The CDR3: CASSPGTGKNSPLHF. The CDR3 DNA is TGTGCCAGCAGCCCAGGGACAGGGAAGAATTCACCCCTCCACTTT.

V and J are TRBV10-1 and TRBJ2-7, with D perhaps being TRBD1 or TRBD2 (5 bases each). V dropped 9 bases and J dropped 2 bases, with 17 bases sitting between them. CDR1 and CDR2 (germline): WNHNN, SYGVQD (reference sequence). This CDR3 contains 14 residues. CDR3: CARAGTNLPYEQYF. The CDR3 coding sequence is TGCGCCAGGGCTGGGACCAACCTTCCCTACGAGCAGTACTTC.

This chain uses TRBV28 with TRBJ2-7, with TRBD2 matching over 11 bases. The germline gives CDR1 MDHEN, CDR2 SYDVKM. The CDR3 covers 15 residues. V trimming: 6 bases; J trimming: 0 bases; junction bases outside the gene matches: 4. The CDR3 sequence is CASSHTSGSSYEQYF. CDR3 in DNA: TGTGCCAGCAGCCACACTAGCGGGAGCTCCTACGAGCAGTACTTC.

In its sample, this clone was seen once. The chain links TRBV18 to TRBJ2-3, with D hard to call. The V gene lost 4 bases and the J gene lost 6 bases, with 8 bases spanning the gap. This CDR3 region has 12 residues. Germline V CDR1 and CDR2: KGHSH, LQKENI. CDR3 nucleotides: TGTGCCAGCTCACACGGACCTGATACGCAGTATTTT. This codes for CASSHGPDTQYF. Complete variable domain (other parts from reference TRBV18 and TRBJ2-3): NAGVMQNPRHLVRRRGQEARLRCSPMKGHSHVYWYRQLPEEGLKFMVYLQKENIIDESGMPKERFSAEFPKEGPSILRIQQVVRGDSAAYFCASSHGPDTQYFGPGTRLTVL.

V is TRBV4-3 and J is TRBJ2-3, with D maybe TRBD1 (5 bases). The germline V gene encodes CDR1 LGHNA and CDR2 YSLEER. This CDR3 contains 16 residues. Trimming left V 2 bases short and J 2 bases short, with 14 bases between. The CDR3 DNA sequence: TGCGCCAGCAGCCAACGGGCAGGGATGTTCACAGATACGCAGTATTTT. Translation gives CASSQRAGMFTDTQYF.

This clone is a singleton in its sample. The V call is TRBV4-3, the J call TRBJ1-6; the D gene is possibly TRBD1 (5 bases). Germline V gene data show CDR1 as LGHNA and CDR2 as YSLEER. The CDR3 is made up of 15 amino acids. The V end was cut by 0 bases, the J end by 7 bases, with 10 bases between. The CDR3, as DNA: TGCGCCAGCAGCCAAGATCGGGGGTTGAATTCACCCCTCCACTTT. This sequence encodes CASSQDRGLNSPLHF.

The CDR3 sequence is CATSRDRGAGYEQYF. The CDR3 coding sequence is TGTGCCACCAGCAGAGATCGGGGGGCTGGCTACGAGCAGTACTTC. The chain joins TRBV15 to TRBJ2-7; TRBD2 might be the D (7 bases). Germline V gene sequence: CDR1 LNHNV, CDR2 YYDKDF (reference sequence). The V end lost 0 bases, the J end lost 3 bases, and 12 bases lay between the germline ends. The CDR3 length is 15 residues.

V usage is TRBV29-1 and J usage is TRBJ2-1; D perhaps matches TRBD1 (5 bases). The CDR3 runs 12 residues. V was clipped by 6 bases and J by 5 bases, with 11 bases between them. Per germline, CDR1 SQVTM and CDR2 ANQGSEA. CDR3 DNA sequence: TGCAGCGTCCCTCCGACAGACAATGAGCAGTTCTTC. Protein product: CSVPPTDNEQFF.

This clone appeared a single time. A junction end diverges from the germline sequence, so it may reflect a read error. V gene TRBV2 combines with J gene TRBJ1-4; possible D gene TRBD1, 6 bases. This CDR3 contains 12 residues. The V gene's germline CDR1 is SNHLY and CDR2 FYNNEI. CDR3: CASSETDRLRLF. CDR3 nucleotide sequence: TGTGCCAGCAGTGAAACCGACAGGCTACGATTATTT.

The chain joins TRBV19 to TRBJ1-5; perhaps TRBD1 as D (5 bases). Germline loops: CDR1 LNHDA, CDR2 SQIVND (reference sequence). The CDR3 extends over 12 amino acids. V dropped 7 bases and J dropped 2 bases, with 6 bases sitting between them. The CDR3 DNA sequence: TGTGCCAGTAACAGGCGCAATCAGCCCCAGCATTTT. This gives the protein CASNRRNQPQHF.

This clone showed up just once. The chain links TRBV15 to TRBJ1-6; tentatively, D is TRBD1 (5 bases). V shed 0 bases and J shed 7 bases, with 7 bases lying between them. Germline loops: CDR1 LNHNV, CDR2 YYDKDF (reference sequence). CDR3 size: 14 residues. CDR3 nucleotides: TGTGCCACCAGCAGAGATTCAGGGAATTCACCCCTCCACTTT. The encoded protein is CATSRDSGNSPLHF. Supplemented by reference TRBV15 and TRBJ1-6, the full variable domain reads DAMVIQNPRYQVTQFGKPVTLSCSQTLNHNVMYWYQQKSSQAPKLLFHYYDKDFNNEADTPDNFQSRRPNTSFCFLDIRSPGLGDTAMYLCATSRDSGNSPLHFGNGTRLTVT.

J is TRBJ1-4 and V is TRBV3-1 (or the pseudogene TRBV3-2), with D maybe TRBD1 (5 bases). V was cut by 8 bases and J by 5 bases, with 12 bases left in between. The CDR3 loop spans 13 amino acids. CDR1 and CDR2 from the germline V gene are LGHDT and YNNKEL (reference sequence). For the CDR3, the DNA is TGTGCCAGCGCCCGACAGCCCAATGAAAAACTGTTTTTT. Translated: CASARQPNEKLFF.

The gene calls are TRBV29-1 and TRBJ2-3, with 11 bases that match TRBD2. The V and J ends lost 3 bases and 9 bases, in that order; junction bases with no gene match: 8. Germline V gene sequence: CDR1 SQVTM, CDR2 ANQGSEA. The CDR3 spans 14 residues. CDR3 in amino acids: CSVETSGTLKTQYF. CDR3 sequence (DNA): TGCAGCGTTGAGACTAGCGGGACCTTGAAAACGCAGTATTTT.